This T cell receptor (beta chain) emerged from a study of immune evolution from preneoplasia to lung adenocarcinoma (dated by TCRdb to 2020 to 2022). Regarding the study in general: HLA loss of heterozygosity was seen in approximately 6.5%, 16% and 36% of AIS, MIA and ADC lesions, and in no AAH lesions. Immune contexture across lung adenocarcinoma precursors and invasive adenocarcinoma was profiled using immune gene expression, TCR sequencing and multiplex immunofluorescence. Resected precursor lesions (AAH, AIS, MIA) and invasive adenocarcinomas were compared with paired morphologically normal lung tissue. The sample size was set by how many specimens were available, not by a prior power calculation. Whole exome sequencing and methylation data from the same cohort of nodules were integrated with the immune data. In total, the cohort included under 60 patients with pulmonary nodules, all of whom underwent surgical resection. TCR sequencing data came from 51 patients. The study reported that 90 to 120 samples were used for TCR sequencing. Class I HLA alleles were inferred from exome data with POLYSOLVER, and allele-specific HLA loss was detected with LOHHLA.

As regards this clone: It lacks a known antigen. No qualities accompany the bases; no much larger clone lies one base away.

Overall study results and their limits: Normal lung had the highest top T cell clone frequencies, which appeared to decline progressively from AAH through AIS, MIA and invasive adenocarcinoma. Compared with EGFR-mutant or double wild-type lesions, KRAS-mutant nodules had the highest T cell clonality. Clonality was highest in normal lung, while later-stage lesions appeared to have lower clonality but higher T cell density and diversity. All patients were from Japan and China, so applicability to Western populations was uncertain. The findings reflected association rather than direct causation, and larger cohorts with long-term follow-up and longitudinal biopsies were considered necessary.

Patients underwent resection in Japan or China between the mid-2010s and the late 2010s. Two lung cancer pathologists independently reviewed H&E slides to confirm the histologic diagnosis of every case. For nucleic acid extraction, premalignant or tumor cells were enriched by macro-dissection following pathologic assessment. The AllPrep DNA/RNA FFPE Kit was used to isolate DNA from FFPE tissue. Taken from cysteine to phenylalanine, the CDR3 has 16 residues. Only the CDR3 DNA stays, 48 bases, in frame from base 1. V and J lose 0 bases and 2 bases, and a span of 14 bases separates them. According to the germline V gene, CDR1 reads SGHRS and CDR2 reads YFSETQ. Using the immunoSEQ hsTCRbeta Kit, TCR beta CDR3 regions were sequenced from DNA. For the original study's pipeline: The ImmunoSEQ Analyzer was used to analyse the TCR sequencing data. T cell clonality was calculated on productive rearrangements as 1 minus Pielou's evenness. To measure T cell diversity, the inverse Simpson index was applied to productive templates. T cell density was expressed as TCR beta template counts normalized to usable DNA, with usable DNA estimated by amplifying and sequencing housekeeping genes. TCR metrics were compared across histologic stages using two-sided Kruskal-Wallis tests. TCRdb limited this immuneACCESS table to in-frame rearrangements with V and J called. A share of clones is missing; checked studies link under half to unresolved V genes, and the rest is unexplained. The V and J calls and the clone size are those of that table, but D and trimming were determined from the DNA. The sample profile shows 7,300 or so clones; over 55% of them were found once. The ten largest clones represent under 14% of the sample.

This clonotype was obtained from a donor aged 70 or over with lung adenocarcinoma. Some clones in this sample may be carry-over from other donors' samples. The chain joins TRBV5-1 to TRBJ2-5; the D gene cannot be resolved beyond TRBD1 or TRBD2, each matching 5 bases. The sample taken for sequencing was FFPE lung adenocarcinoma in situ tissue. The sample's cell subset or site label, decoded: preinvasive adenocarcinoma in situ (AIS). The CDR3 has the sequence CASSLGGSSFQETQYF. The nucleotides are TGCGCCAGCAGCTTGGGGGGGTCCTCCTTTCAAGAGACCCAGTACTTC.